This TCR beta chain was identified during a study of blood T cells in healthy people across ages (dated by TCRdb to the mid-2010s). Background for the entire study: Template switching captured roughly one uniquely barcoded TCR beta cDNA molecule per two T cells in model experiments. Four age groups were formed from the donors: young (average 16 years), middle-aged (approximately 39), aged (under 70) and long-lived (roughly 88). To track age-related changes in TCR beta repertoire diversity, the study relied on deep sequencing normalized with unique cDNA molecular identifiers. Two additional independent replicas of 1 million unique cDNA reads from the same blood draw were analyzed for two donors (one aged 18 to 30 and one aged 80 or older).

Including the terminal cysteine and phenylalanine, the CDR3 comprises 14 residues. The only DNA kept is the CDR3, 42 bases in frame from the first base. V ends up 6 bases short and J 5 bases short, with an unmatched junction base count of 6. Per the germline V gene, ENHRY is the CDR1 and SYGVKD is the CDR2. Library preparation used 5' RACE. TCRdb lists the instrument as Illumina HiSeq 2500. A second PCR of roughly 7 to 11 cycles was performed with a sample-barcoded 5' primer and a J-beta primer mix. A template-switch 5' adaptor carrying 12 random nucleotides introduced a unique molecular identifier onto each TCR beta cDNA molecule. Each sample yielded at least 2.5 million CDR3-containing paired-end reads. The Mint cDNA synthesis kit, primed by a TRBC-specific oligonucleotide, was used to synthesize first-strand cDNA from all RNA. All cDNA was treated with uracil-DNA glycosylase and then went through a first 18-cycle PCR with the universal primers M1SS and BC2_uni_R. The study's own analysis went as follows. For normalization, 1 million high-quality reads, each with a distinct molecular identifier, were randomly selected from each sample. Instead of being binned into consensus sequences, reads that shared molecular identifiers were thrown out. CDR3 identification, clonotype clustering and error correction used MiTCR with a Q25 quality threshold and the strictest error-elimination algorithm. A nonparametric unseen species model using Euler transformation provided a lower-bound estimate of total TCR beta diversity. TCRdb ran its own pipeline on the public reads, namely fastp trimming at Q25 and MiXCR clone calling, and kept in-frame beta chains. A single entry per CDR3 protein holds the most common genes and DNA from its merged rows. What appears here as the V and J calls and clone size reflects TCRdb's work, not the paper's. Here the sample has roughly 1,000,000 distinct CDR3 sequences; 25% occur a single time. The ten most abundant clones make up 0.65% to 0.75% of the sample.

Systemically healthy Caucasian individuals from Russia, about 38 in total and aged about 6 to 95 years, were included as donors. Approximately 11 milliliters of peripheral blood were drawn from each donor into EDTA-treated Vacutainer tubes. Ficoll-Paque density-gradient centrifugation was used to isolate PBMCs, with at least 7 million obtained per sample. Total RNA, at least 5.5 micrograms per sample, was extracted from PBMCs with Trizol reagent. For every donor, an aliquot of PBMCs went through flow cytometry to measure the percentages of naive CD45RAhigh/CD27high T cells. General conclusions and limits of the study: The long-lived group showed more naive CD4+ T cells, fewer expanded clones and increased TCR diversity than the aged group, suggesting age selection. Because profiling used bulk unsorted PBMCs, naive and antigen-experienced compartments could not be compared conclusively. Because the CMV infection status of the donors was unknown, age-related changes in expanded clonotypes may potentially have been confounded. Estimates of total diversity based on one million sequenced T cells were considered lower bounds and underestimates. As age increased, observed TCR beta diversity per million T cells dropped in a roughly linear way, and a significant reduction was already evident by age roughly 36. A strong correlation was found between observed TCR beta diversity and the percentage of naive T cells measured by flow cytometry.

Details on this clonotype: No antigen is known for it. The input lacks base qualities; no much larger clone sits a single base away.

These data are also associated with another study on T cells of mothers and their children. As described in the second report: Donors were nine systemically healthy Caucasian individuals: three mothers and their six children. cDNA synthesis consumed the entire amount of extracted RNA, loaded at around 1.5 ug RNA in each 15 ul reaction. In the second PCR, the M1S primer added sample barcodes and 2-4 random nucleotides. More than 8 million TCR beta CDR3 reads were obtained from each mother, and 2.5 million to 3.5 million reads were obtained from each child. Thymic selection similarly shapes TCR recombination output in related and unrelated pairs, with minor effect from inherited differences. Related mother-child pairs always showed normalized repertoire overlap that was slightly higher than in unrelated mother-child pairs, though the difference was never significant. No persistent microchimeric T cell clones were detected, at a sensitivity of approximately 100 clones per million clonotypes. To look for features that set related mother-child pairs apart from unrelated individuals, the researchers ran deep NGS to compare the TCR beta repertoires of mothers and children. The mean age was 40 +/- 4 years for the mothers and approximately 11 +/- 4 years for the children. After adapter ligation with NEBNext reagents, the libraries were sequenced on Illumina HiSeq 2000 with 100+100 nt paired-end reads. To prevent cross-contamination, the mother and child libraries were prepared one month apart and sequenced in separate runs. Between about 500,000 and 2,100,000 distinct TCR beta clonotypes were identified per donor. Naive TCR beta clonotypes were estimated from low-frequency clonotypes matched to each donor's FACS-determined naive share, without sorting.

Sequencing was performed on blood. This TCR was recovered from a girl aged 2-15 years in good health. The receptor chain draws on TRBV10-3 and TRBJ2-7, with 11 bases aligning to TRBD1. The DNA is TGTGCCATCAGGGACAGGGGGCAAGGCGACGAGCAGTACTTC. This codes for CAIRDRGQGDEQYF.